This TCR beta chain was recovered during a study of T cells after yellow fever vaccination. The study's findings and limits: The secondary T-cell response peaked on day 5, not day 15, but was weaker.

Template-switching 5'RACE yielded the TCR cDNA; a universal primer site and UMIs were added in the process. TCRdb reprocessed the 5' RACE reads with MiXCR, giving one entry per CDR3 protein. Among just under 600,000 distinct CDR3 sequences listed, around an eighth were seen once. This CDR3 is 13 amino acids long. Germline V gene lookup returns CDR1 SQVTM and CDR2 ANQGSEA. The V gene lost 4 bases and the J gene lost 2 bases, with 9 bases spanning the gap. Concerning this clonotype: Its target is not known.

V gene TRBV29-1 combines with J gene TRBJ1-5; D remains unclear. This TCR was recovered from a man aged 30-40 years who received the YFV17D yellow fever vaccine. This specimen was PBMCs, taken on the day of the yellow fever booster vaccination. In nucleotides, the CDR3 is TGCAGCGTTGCTACGGAAGGCAATCAGCCCCAGCATTTT. Amino acids: CSVATEGNQPQHF.